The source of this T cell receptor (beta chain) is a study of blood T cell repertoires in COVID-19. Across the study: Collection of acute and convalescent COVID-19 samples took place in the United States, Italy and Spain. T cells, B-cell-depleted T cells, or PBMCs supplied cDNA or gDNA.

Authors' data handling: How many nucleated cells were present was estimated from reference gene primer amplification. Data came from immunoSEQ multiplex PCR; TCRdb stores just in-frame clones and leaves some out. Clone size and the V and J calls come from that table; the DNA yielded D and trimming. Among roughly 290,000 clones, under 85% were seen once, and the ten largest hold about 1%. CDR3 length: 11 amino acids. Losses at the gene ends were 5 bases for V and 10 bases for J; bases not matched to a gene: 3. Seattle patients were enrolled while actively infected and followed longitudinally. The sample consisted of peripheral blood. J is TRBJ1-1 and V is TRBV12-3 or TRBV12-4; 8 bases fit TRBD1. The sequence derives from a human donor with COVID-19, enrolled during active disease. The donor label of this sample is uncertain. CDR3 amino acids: CASSHDRGAFF. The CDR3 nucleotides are TGTGCCAGCAGTCATGACAGGGGAGCTTTCTTT.